This TCR beta chain was captured by sequencing in a study of somatic mutations in cytotoxic T cells in rheumatoid arthritis. The authors' processing: The authors compared patient CD8+ clones larger than 1% against published virus-specific TCRB sequences. Only a few of these clones matched. The data were produced by immunoSEQ multiplex PCR, yet TCRdb's version contains in-frame clones alone and is incomplete. That table is the source of V, J and clone size, and D and trimming were worked out from the DNA. The data contain about 11,000 clones, 70% to 85% of them singletons. CDR1 is MNHEY and CDR2 is SMNVEV in the germline V gene (reference sequence). This CDR3 spans 15 amino acids. The V end was cut by 0 bases, the J end by 4 bases, with 13 bases between.

This sequence joins TRBV27 and TRBJ2-7; D possibly corresponds to TRBD2 (6 bases). The TCR comes from a woman aged 55-69 years with rheumatoid arthritis. Sequenced: CD8+ T cells sorted from blood. The chain's CDR3 is CASSLSGGRGYEQYF. The DNA of the CDR3 is TGTGCCAGCAGTTTATCGGGAGGTAGAGGTTACGAGCAGTACTTC.